The rows below give T cell receptor beta chains drawn from one sample of a study of control samples from healthy donors and cancer patients. Sequencing used immunoSEQ multiplex PCR; TCRdb keeps in-frame clones, though not all of them. This sample has 110,000 to 150,000 clones, with roughly 92% found just once. Material: blood. The receptors originated from a man aged 25-45 years in good health. Each CDR3 is given with its conserved first and last residue. Each record gives: J gene, D gene, clone size, V gene, CDR3 DNA, CDR3 protein. A D gene is named only where the DNA matches it firmly. Size is stated for part of the rows, as once, few or many counts, or as a class when the clone is expanded.

>TRBJ1-2|.|.|TRBV11-2
TGTGCCAGCAGCTTAACAGGCCCTAACTATGGCTACACCTTC
CASSLTGPNYGYTF
>TRBJ2-7|TRBD2|.|TRBV6-2/TRBV6-3
TGTGCCAGCAGTTACGCTAGCGGGAGATCCTACGAGCAGTACTTC
CASSYASGRSYEQYF
>TRBJ2-5|TRBD2|.|TRBV7-9
TGTGCCAGCAGCTCACCGGGACTAGCGGGAGTCCCAGGAGGGACCCAGTACTTC
CASSSPGLAGVPGGTQYF
>TRBJ2-7|TRBD2|.|TRBV5-6
TGTGCCAGCAGCTCGACGACTAGCGGATACTACGAGCAGTACTTC
CASSSTTSGYYEQYF
>TRBJ2-7|TRBD1|once|TRBV19
TGTGCCAGTAGTATGACGGGACAGGGAGGCGAGCAGTACTTC
CASSMTGQGGEQYF
>TRBJ1-2|.|.|TRBV6-5
TGTGCCAGCAGAAACCCGGGACAATCTAACTATGGCTACACCTTC
CASRNPGQSNYGYTF
>TRBJ2-7|.|.|TRBV7-8
TGTGCCAGCAGCCCGGCGGGTAAGGTCGAGCAGTACTTC
CASSPAGKVEQYF
>TRBJ2-1|.|.|TRBV6-6
TGTGCCAGCAGTTACCTCTTCGATGAGCAGTTCTTC
CASSYLFDEQFF
>TRBJ2-7|TRBD2|.|TRBV11-3
TGTGCCAGCAGTTTTGGGGGGGACGAGCAGTACTTC
CASSFGGDEQYF
>TRBJ1-2|.|.|TRBV29-1
TGCAGCGTTGGTGGGGTTAGCTACACCTTC
CSVGGVSYTF
>TRBJ2-3|.|.|TRBV28
TGTGCCAGCAGTTTATCGAGTCCCAGCACAGATACGCAGTATTTT
CASSLSSPSTDTQYF
>TRBJ2-3|TRBD2|.|TRBV29-1
TGCAGGGCAGCGGGAGGGCCTGATACGCAGTATTTT
CRAAGGPDTQYF
>TRBJ2-1|TRBD2|.|TRBV19
TGTGCCAGTAGTATGTGGTCTAGCGGCTCTGAGCAGTTCTTC
CASSMWSSGSEQFF
>TRBJ2-6|.|.|TRBV11-2
TGTGCCAGCAGCTTATGGCCCGATCATTCTGGGGCCAACGTCCTGACTTTC
CASSLWPDHSGANVLTF
>TRBJ2-1|.|.|TRBV2
TGTGCCAGCAGTGGCCAGCGGAACTACAATGAGCAGTTCTTC
CASSGQRNYNEQFF
>TRBJ2-7|TRBD2|once|TRBV3-1/TRBV3-2
TGTGCCAGCAGCCCCCGGGGGGGGTACGAGCAGTACTTC
CASSPRGGYEQYF
>TRBJ1-3|.|.|TRBV18
TGTGCCAGCTCACCACTGGGGACAAGCTCTGGAAACACCATATATTTT
CASSPLGTSSGNTIYF
>TRBJ2-1|.|.|TRBV6-4
TGTGCCAGCAGTCTGACTCCTAGCAGTGTTAGTGAGCAGTTCTTC
CASSLTPSSVSEQFF
>TRBJ2-5|.|.|TRBV24-1
TGTGCCACCAGTGATGCAGGGGAAGGGTACCAAGAGACCCAGTACTTC
CATSDAGEGYQETQYF
>TRBJ1-2|.|.|TRBV10-2
TGCGCCAGCAGTTACGGACAGTCTGGCTACACCTTC
CASSYGQSGYTF
>TRBJ1-1|.|.|TRBV7-9
TGTGCCAGCAGCGAGGGGGTAATGAACACTGAAGCTTTCTTT
CASSEGVMNTEAFF
>TRBJ1-5|TRBD1|.|TRBV2
TGTGCCAGCAGTGAAGCACAGGGGGCCGGGCAGCCCCAGCATTTT
CASSEAQGAGQPQHF